This TCR beta chain was profiled in a study of cytomegalovirus exposure and HLA in healthy donors. Study-wide results and caveats: Reported performance of the classifier showed diagnosis of cytomegalovirus status with high specificity and sensitivity.

Details on this clone: Its antigen remains unknown.

Clones were sequenced by immunoSEQ multiplex PCR, and TCRdb holds only the in-frame ones, with some missing. Here the sample spans more than 45,000 clones, over 75% being singletons. V dropped 2 bases and J dropped 1; count of bases not matched to a gene: 5. Germline CDR1 LNHDA, CDR2 SQIVND (reference sequence). The CDR3 runs 16 residues. Sequenced: PBMCs. This sequence joins TRBV19 and TRBJ2-3, with TRBD1 matching over 8 bases. This receptor was taken from a woman aged 25 to 39 in good health and CMV-seronegative. CDR3 sequence reads: CASSILPGQGTDTQYF. In DNA, the CDR3 is TGTGCCAGTAGTATATTACCGGGACAGGGCACAGATACGCAGTATTTT.